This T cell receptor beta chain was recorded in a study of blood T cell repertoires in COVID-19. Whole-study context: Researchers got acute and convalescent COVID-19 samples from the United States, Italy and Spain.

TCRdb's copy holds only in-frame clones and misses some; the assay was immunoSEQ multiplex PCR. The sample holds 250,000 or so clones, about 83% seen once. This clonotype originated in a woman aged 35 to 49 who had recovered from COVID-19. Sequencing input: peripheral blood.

Here the CDR3 reads CASSLGVSPLGEKLFF. Written as DNA, the CDR3 is TGTGCCAGCAGCTTAGGGGTTAGTCCCCTCGGGGAAAAACTGTTTTTT. This chain uses TRBV7-6 with TRBJ1-4, with D unresolved. This CDR3 has 16 amino acids. The germline V and J ends were trimmed by 1 base and 8 bases, with 17 bases remaining between them. CDR1 and CDR2 from the germline V gene are SGHVS and FNYEAQ.